One T cell receptor (beta chain) is described in this entry. No antigen is known for it. No base-level quality is on record; no much larger clone is a single base apart. V is cut by 6 bases and J by 0 bases, and the space between the germline ends is 8 bases. From a lookup of the germline V gene, CDR1 and CDR2 are SGHTA and FQGNSA. Spanning cysteine to phenylalanine, the CDR3 consists of 13 amino acids. Only CDR3 DNA is held: 39 bases, read in frame from base 1. This sample is drawn from a study of T cell changes during pregnancy in multiple sclerosis (dated by TCRdb to about 2019). Broadly, across the study: The study examined how the T cell repertoire changed over the course of pregnancy in women with multiple sclerosis.

Library generation was performed with the immunoSEQ multiplex PCR assay. The immuneACCESS repertoire file appears here via TCRdb, limited to in-frame rearrangements. These files lack a portion of the clones; in checked studies, under half of the deficit traces to unresolved V genes, and the cause of the others is not known. Recorded for this sample are 70,000 to 95,000 clones; 90% to 95% of them occurred a single time. Clones ranked in the top ten supply 2.1% of the sample. The receptor comes from a female donor in good health, enrolled as a control in a pregnancy study. This sample comprised peripheral blood, obtained in the second trimester of pregnancy. Recombination connected TRBV7-2 to TRBJ1-1, with TRBD1 perhaps the D gene, on 5 matching bases. The nucleotide sequence reads as follows: TGTGCCAGCAGGTCGACAGTGAACACTGAAGCTTTCTTT. This translates into CASRSTVNTEAFF.